This section outlines one T cell receptor (beta chain) sequence together with its context. Data came from immunoSEQ multiplex PCR; TCRdb stores just in-frame clones and leaves some out. The data show about 62,000 clones, 81% seen once. Germline V gene sequence: CDR1 MNHEY, CDR2 SMNVEV (reference sequence). CDR3 length equals 16 residues. V lost 5 bases to trimming and J lost 5 bases, with 22 bases between them. This record comes from a study of OX40 agonist ivuxolimab in advanced cancers. This clonotype originated in an adult with an advanced solid tumor such as melanoma, head and neck, liver or kidney cancer. The rearrangement links TRBV27 to TRBJ2-7, with D perhaps TRBD1 (6 bases). The specimen was CD4+ or CD8+ T cells sorted from blood, collected in a trial of the OX40 agonist ivuxolimab. The CDR3 is CASSPYDRFVKNEQYF. As DNA, the CDR3 is TGTGCCAGCAGTCCATACGACAGGTTCGTGAAGAACGAGCAGTACTTC.